The clone carrying this T cell receptor beta chain was picked up a small number of times. Its antigen is undetermined. V lost 9 bases and J 2 bases, leaving 13 bases between the germline ends. Per the germline V gene, CDR1 is LNHDA and CDR2 is SQIVND (reference sequence). This CDR3 is 14 amino acids long. Clones were read by immunoSEQ multiplex PCR, and TCRdb kept only the in-frame ones, dropping some. In the table there are some 6,700 clones, over 40% of which are singletons. The data originate from a study of T cells in localized non-small cell lung cancer. Study conclusions and caveats: Because sequencing included only one region (of the tumor), heterogeneity remains possible. Adjacent lung exhibited a median of about 57 among the 100 most abundant tumor clones. In the blood, greater T cell density corresponded to longer overall survival. Among the tissues sampled, uninvolved adjacent lung had the highest T cell clonality, above tumor.

This TCR derives from a man aged 35-69 years with stage III lung adenocarcinoma. The rearrangement links TRBV19 to TRBJ2-2; possible D gene TRBD2, 5 bases. The specimen was lung tumor tissue, collected before any cancer treatment. This chain's CDR3 is CASKDSGNTGELFF. The CDR3 DNA reads TGTGCCAGCAAGGACTCAGGAAACACCGGGGAGCTGTTTTTT.